This T cell receptor (beta chain) was recovered during a study of T cell responses to AZD1222 COVID-19 vaccine. Study conclusions and caveats: Regions 160-218 and 743-854 dominated among vaccine-associated CD4 TCRs spanning spike. Repertoire sampling happened only post peak T cell response. Once two AZD1222 doses were given, Spike-specific TCR breadth and depth went up.

With respect to this clone: As yet, its antigen is unknown.

Profiling relied on immunoSEQ multiplex PCR, and the TCRdb table lists in-frame clones only, not all of them. The table records about 94,000 clones, roughly 90% of them present only once. V was pared by 1 base and J by 4 bases, with 7 bases between. The germline V gene encodes CDR1 LGHNT and CDR2 FRNRAP. The CDR3 length is 13 residues. The receptor comes from an adult who received the AZD1222 COVID-19 vaccine. The rearrangement joins TRBV12-5 to TRBJ2-5; D is undetermined. Material: peripheral blood, obtained 28 days after the second AZD1222 dose. CDR3 sequence (DNA): TGTGCTAGTGGTTTGGAGGGTTTAGAGACCCAGTACTTC. It specifies CASGLEGLETQYF.